This TCR beta chain was captured by sequencing in a study of Graves' ophthalmopathy and Graves' hyperthyroidism. In donors with ophthalmopathy, activity was moderate-to-severe, with CAS ≥3, NOSPECS ≥4 and duration under 3 months. Investigators amplified TCR beta CDR3 regions from RNA transcripts. HTBI primers were used in a first-round RT-PCR, which preceded a second-round multiplex PCR. TCRdb redid the calling of the multiplex PCR reads with MiXCR, one entry per CDR3 protein. The sample yields some 390,000 distinct CDR3 sequences, approximately 20% seen once. There are many counts of this clonotype. Its specificity is unknown. Trimming left V 0 bases short and J 1 base short, with 9 bases between. This CDR3 has 15 residues. From germline, CDR1 is SEHNR and CDR2 FQNEAQ (reference sequence). Whole-study findings and limits: The model flagged ophthalmopathy progression at 70% to 71% sensitivity and 72% to 85% specificity.

Source material: peripheral blood. The genes are TRBV7-9 and TRBJ1-1; no definite D call. This clonotype was obtained from a woman in her late teens or twenties with Graves' ophthalmopathy. This chain's CDR3 is CASSLAPGRNTEAFF. Here the CDR3 DNA reads TGTGCCAGCAGCTTAGCGCCCGGGAGGAACACTGAAGCTTTCTTT.